Presented here are 5 T cell receptor beta chains from one specimen sequenced in a study of T and B cells in COVID-19 patients. TRB was amplified from roughly 250-500 ng of blood genomic DNA. TRB rearrangements were amplified by multiplex PCR with BIOMED2 TRB-A/B primers. TCRdb independently ran MiXCR on the multiplex PCR reads; one entry per CDR3 protein. The table has 7,000 or so distinct CDR3 sequences, less than 30% seen once. Specimen: blood. The receptor source for this set is a human donor with active COVID-19.

By share of the sample, this clonotype is medium-sized. The rearrangement joins TRBV19 to TRBJ2-1; 13 bases agree with TRBD2. The germline V gene encodes CDR1 LNHDA and CDR2 SQIVND (reference sequence). V dropped 6 bases and J dropped 8; count of bases not matched to a gene: 19. CDR3 length: 19 residues. CDR3 DNA: TGTGCCAGTAGCCACACCGGGACTAGCGGGACAACCCCTCGGGATGAGCAGTTCTTC. Its translation is CASSHTGTSGTTPRDEQFF.

This clonotype is medium-sized within its sample. The chain couples TRBV15 to TRBJ1-4, with 8 bases fitting TRBD1. Germline CDR1 reads LNHNV; CDR2 reads YYDKDF (reference sequence). With V trimmed by 8 bases and J by 5 bases, 1 base remained unmatched. The CDR3 extends over 12 amino acids. In DNA form, the CDR3 reads TGTGCCACCCGACAGGGGAATGAAAAACTGTTTTTT. Translating gives CATRQGNEKLFF. Combining the CDR3 with reference TRBV15 and TRBJ1-4 gives the whole variable domain DAMVIQNPRYQVTQFGKPVTLSCSQTLNHNVMYWYQQKSSQAPKLLFHYYDKDFNNEADTPDNFQSRRPNTSFCFLDIRSPGLGDTAMYLCATRQGNEKLFFGSGTQLSVL.

A few counts support this clonotype. This chain joins TRBV24-1 and TRBJ1-5; the D gene is possibly TRBD1 (5 bases). The CDR3 length is 13 residues. Germline CDR1 is KGHDR and CDR2 is SFDVKD. Trimming removed 5 bases at V and 7 bases at J, with 11 bases between. The CDR3 protein is CATSAGDPQPQHF. The CDR3 DNA reads TGTGCCACCAGTGCGGGGGACCCGCAGCCCCAGCATTTT.

The V and J genes are TRBV7-9 and TRBJ2-7, with D possibly being TRBD2 (5 bases). Germline assignment: CDR1 SEHNR and CDR2 FQNEAQ (reference sequence). Trimming left V 1 base short and J 4 bases short, with 11 bases between. The CDR3 covers 14 residues. The CDR3 protein is CASSLDDYLYEQYF. The CDR3 DNA is TGTGCCAGCAGCTTAGACGACTACCTATACGAGCAGTACTTC. Full variable domain (outside the CDR3, taken from reference TRBV7-9 and TRBJ2-7): DTGVSQNPRHKITKRGQNVTFRCDPISEHNRLYWYRQTLGQGPEFLTYFQNEAQLEKSRLLSDRFSAERPKGSFSTLEIQRTEQGDSAMYLCASSLDDYLYEQYFGPGTRLTVT.

Concerning this clonotype itself: One end of the junction fails to match germline, which may point to a read error. The rearrangement uses TRBV11-1 and TRBJ2-5; TRBD1 agrees at 12 bases. CDR1 SGHAT and CDR2 FQDESV come from the germline V gene (reference sequence). The CDR3 length is 16 residues. CDR3 protein: CASSQAAGQGAEIQYF. The CDR3 DNA reads as TGTGCCAGCAGCCAGGCCGCGGGACAGGGGGCAGAGATCCAGTACTTC. The whole variable domain, filled in from reference TRBV11-1 and TRBJ2-5, reads EAEVAQSPRYKITEKSQAVAFWCDPISGHATLYWYRQILGQGPELLVQFQDESVVDDSQLPKDRFSAERLKGVDSTLKIQPAELGDSAMYLCASSQAAGQGAEIQYFGPGTRLLVL.